This T cell receptor beta chain was sequenced for a study of regulatory T cells in long-lasting Graves disease. Study outcomes and limitations: Persistent Graves' cases showed lower TCR diversity than newly diagnosed cases. It was possible that the small sample size reduced accuracy.

Arm-PCR of CDR3 regions with iRepertoire HTBI primers generated TCR beta libraries. In TCRdb, the multiplex PCR reads were re-called with MiXCR into one record per CDR3 protein. The table has about 430,000 distinct CDR3 sequences, approximately 16% seen once; the top ten hold about 7.8%. This clonotype was observed at least ten times. Its target is unknown. Trimming cost V 5 bases and J 3 bases; bases outside gene matches: 10. This CDR3 is built from 15 residues. Germline assignment: CDR1 MDHEN and CDR2 SYDVKM. Time point: newly diagnosed GD, antithyroid drugs for less than 3 months. There was RNA extracted from PBMCs, and the TCR library was made from it. The same data also contributed to another study, on T cells in Graves' hyperthyroidism and ophthalmopathy. This second report adds: Primed by the HTBI set, a first-round RT-PCR was run on the TCR CDR3.

The sequencing used peripheral blood mononuclear cells (PBMCs), collected at new diagnosis, from a patient treated with antithyroid drugs. This chain joins TRBV28 and TRBJ2-7; 7 bases line up with TRBD1. The TCR was taken from a woman aged 40 to 50 with Graves disease. The CDR3 DNA sequence: TGTGCCAGCAGTGATCCTCCCTGGGACAGCTACGAGCAGTACTTC. This codes for CASSDPPWDSYEQYF.